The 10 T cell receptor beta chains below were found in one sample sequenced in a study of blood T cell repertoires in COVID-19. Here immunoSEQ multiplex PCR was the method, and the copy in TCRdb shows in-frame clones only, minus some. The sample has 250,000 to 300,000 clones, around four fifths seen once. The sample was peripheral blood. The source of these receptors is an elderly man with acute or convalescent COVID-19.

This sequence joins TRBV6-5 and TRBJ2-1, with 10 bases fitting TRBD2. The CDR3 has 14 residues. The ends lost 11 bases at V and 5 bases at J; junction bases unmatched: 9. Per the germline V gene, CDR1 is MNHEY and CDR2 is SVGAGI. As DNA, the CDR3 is TGTGCCGGATCTCGGACTAGCGGCCACAATGAGCAGTTCTTC. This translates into CAGSRTSGHNEQFF.

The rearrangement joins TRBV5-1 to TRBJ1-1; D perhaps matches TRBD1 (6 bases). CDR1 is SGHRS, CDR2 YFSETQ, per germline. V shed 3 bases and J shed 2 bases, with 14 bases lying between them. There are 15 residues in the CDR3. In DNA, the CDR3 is TGCGCCAGCAGCTCCGATCCACAGGGTAACACTGAAGCTTTCTTT. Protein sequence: CASSSDPQGNTEAFF.

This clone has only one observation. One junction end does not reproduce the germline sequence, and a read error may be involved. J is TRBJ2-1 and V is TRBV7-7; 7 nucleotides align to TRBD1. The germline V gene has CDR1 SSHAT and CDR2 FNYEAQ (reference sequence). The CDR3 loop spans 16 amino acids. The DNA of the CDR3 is TGTGCTAGCAGCCTCGAGGGCCAGGGGGCCTACAATGAGCAGTTCTTC. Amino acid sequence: CASSLEGQGAYNEQFF.

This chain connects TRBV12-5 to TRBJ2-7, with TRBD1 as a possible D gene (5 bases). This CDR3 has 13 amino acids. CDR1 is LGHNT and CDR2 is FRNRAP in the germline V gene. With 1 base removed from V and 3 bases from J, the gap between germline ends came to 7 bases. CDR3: CASGLGQGYEQYF. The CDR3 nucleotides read TGTGCTAGTGGTTTGGGTCAGGGCTACGAGCAGTACTTC.

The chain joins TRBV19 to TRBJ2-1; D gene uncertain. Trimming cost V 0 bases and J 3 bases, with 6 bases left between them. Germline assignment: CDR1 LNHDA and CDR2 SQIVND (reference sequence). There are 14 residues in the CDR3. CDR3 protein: CASSIDAVYNEQFF. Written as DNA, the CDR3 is TGTGCCAGTAGTATAGACGCAGTCTACAATGAGCAGTTCTTC.

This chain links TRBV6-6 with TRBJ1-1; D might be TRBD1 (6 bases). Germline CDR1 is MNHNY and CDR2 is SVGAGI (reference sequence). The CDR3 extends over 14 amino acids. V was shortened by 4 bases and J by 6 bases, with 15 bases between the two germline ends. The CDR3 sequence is CASSSQGQLAEAFF. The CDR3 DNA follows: TGTGCCAGCAGTTCACAGGGTCAGCTCGCTGAAGCTTTCTTT.

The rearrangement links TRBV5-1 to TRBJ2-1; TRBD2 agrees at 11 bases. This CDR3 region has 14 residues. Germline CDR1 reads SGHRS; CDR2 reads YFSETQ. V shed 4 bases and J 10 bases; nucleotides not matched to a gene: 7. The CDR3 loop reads CASSDTSGGPEQFF. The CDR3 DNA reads TGCGCCAGCAGCGACACTAGCGGGGGCCCCGAGCAGTTCTTC.

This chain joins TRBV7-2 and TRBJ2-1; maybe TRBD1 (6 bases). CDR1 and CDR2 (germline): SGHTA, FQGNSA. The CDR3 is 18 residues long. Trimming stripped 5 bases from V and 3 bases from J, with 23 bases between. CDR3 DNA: TGTGCCAGCAGCACCCCTATCTCCGGGAAAGGGGGCTACAATGAGCAGTTCTTC. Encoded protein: CASSTPISGKGGYNEQFF.

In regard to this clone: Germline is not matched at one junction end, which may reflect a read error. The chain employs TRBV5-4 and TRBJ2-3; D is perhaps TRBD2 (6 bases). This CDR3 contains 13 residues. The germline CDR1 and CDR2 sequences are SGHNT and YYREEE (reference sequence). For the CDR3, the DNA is TGTGCCAGCAGCACGGGACCATTGCAGAGGCGGGGTTTT. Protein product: CASSTGPLQRRGF. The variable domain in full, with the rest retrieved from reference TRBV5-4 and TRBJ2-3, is ETGVTQSPTHLIKTRGQQVTLRCSSQSGHNTVSWYQQALGQGPQFIFQYYREEENGRGNFPPRFSGLQFPNYSSELNVNALELDDSALYLCASSTGPLQRRGFGPGTRLTVL.

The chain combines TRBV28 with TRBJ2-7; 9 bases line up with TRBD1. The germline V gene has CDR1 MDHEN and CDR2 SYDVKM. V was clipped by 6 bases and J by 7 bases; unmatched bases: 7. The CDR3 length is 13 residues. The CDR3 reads CASRTGTGQEQYF. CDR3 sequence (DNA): TGTGCCAGCAGGACCGGGACAGGGCAAGAGCAGTACTTC.